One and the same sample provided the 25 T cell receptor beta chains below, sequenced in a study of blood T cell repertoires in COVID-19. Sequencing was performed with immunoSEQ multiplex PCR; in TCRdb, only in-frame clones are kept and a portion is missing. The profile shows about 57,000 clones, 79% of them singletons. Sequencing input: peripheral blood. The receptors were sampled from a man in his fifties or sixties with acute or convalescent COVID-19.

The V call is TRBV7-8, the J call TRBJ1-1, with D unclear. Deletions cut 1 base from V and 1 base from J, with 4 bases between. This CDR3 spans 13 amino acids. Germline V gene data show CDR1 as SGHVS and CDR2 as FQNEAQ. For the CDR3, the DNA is TGTGCCAGCAGCTTAGACACGAACACTGAAGCTTTCTTT. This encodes CASSLDTNTEAFF.

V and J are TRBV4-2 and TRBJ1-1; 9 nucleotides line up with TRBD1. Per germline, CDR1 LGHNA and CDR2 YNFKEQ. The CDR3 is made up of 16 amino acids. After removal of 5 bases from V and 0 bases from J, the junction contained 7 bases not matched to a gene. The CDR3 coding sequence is TGTGCCAGCAGCGACGGGACAGGGCCTTTGAACACTGAAGCTTTCTTT. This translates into CASSDGTGPLNTEAFF.

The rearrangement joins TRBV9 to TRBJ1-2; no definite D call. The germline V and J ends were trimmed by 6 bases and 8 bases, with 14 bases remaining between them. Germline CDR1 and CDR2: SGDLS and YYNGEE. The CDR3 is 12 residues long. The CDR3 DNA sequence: TGTGCCAGCATGGGCAGTGTACTGGGCTACACCTTC. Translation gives CASMGSVLGYTF.

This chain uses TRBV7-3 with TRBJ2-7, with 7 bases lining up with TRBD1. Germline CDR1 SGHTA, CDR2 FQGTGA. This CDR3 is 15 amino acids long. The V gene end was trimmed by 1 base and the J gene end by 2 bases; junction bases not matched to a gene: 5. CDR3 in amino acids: CASSLNGDRAYEQYF. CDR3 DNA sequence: TGTGCCAGCAGCTTAAACGGTGACAGGGCCTACGAGCAGTACTTC.

The CDR3 protein is CASSLVRGTGGSADTQYF. The CDR3 nucleotides read TGTGCCAGCAGCCTCGTTAGAGGGACAGGGGGCAGCGCAGATACGCAGTATTTT. The V call is TRBV6-2 or TRBV6-3, the J call TRBJ2-3, with TRBD1 identical over 12 bases. The CDR3 contains 18 residues. J was trimmed by 4 bases and V by 6 bases; bases with no gene match: 14. The germline V gene encodes CDR1 MNHEY and CDR2 SVGEGT.

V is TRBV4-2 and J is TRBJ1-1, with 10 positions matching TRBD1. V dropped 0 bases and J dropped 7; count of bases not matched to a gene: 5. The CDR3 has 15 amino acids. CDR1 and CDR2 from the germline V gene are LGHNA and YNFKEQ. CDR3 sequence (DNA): TGTGCCAGCAGCCAAGAGACAGGGGGCTCATATGAAGCTTTCTTT. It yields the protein CASSQETGGSYEAFF.

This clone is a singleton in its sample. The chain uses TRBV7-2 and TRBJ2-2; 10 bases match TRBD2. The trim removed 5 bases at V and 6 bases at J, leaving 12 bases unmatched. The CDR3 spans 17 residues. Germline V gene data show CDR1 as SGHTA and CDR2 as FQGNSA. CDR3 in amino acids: CASSPRGAGGPSGELFF. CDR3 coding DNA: TGTGCCAGCAGCCCCCGCGGAGCGGGAGGGCCTTCCGGGGAGCTGTTTTTT.

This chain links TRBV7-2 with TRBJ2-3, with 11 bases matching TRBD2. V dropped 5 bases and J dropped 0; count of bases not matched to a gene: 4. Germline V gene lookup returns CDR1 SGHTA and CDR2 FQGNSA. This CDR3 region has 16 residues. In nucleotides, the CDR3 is TGTGCCAGCAGCCAGGGACTAGCGGCTAGCACAGATACGCAGTATTTT. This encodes CASSQGLAASTDTQYF.

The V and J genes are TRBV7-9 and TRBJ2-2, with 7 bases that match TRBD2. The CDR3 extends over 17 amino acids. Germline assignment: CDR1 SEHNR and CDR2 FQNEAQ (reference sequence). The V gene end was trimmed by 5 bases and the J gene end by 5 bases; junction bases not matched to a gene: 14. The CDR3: CASSPRGLGRGTGELFF. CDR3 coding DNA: TGTGCCAGCAGCCCTCGGGGCCTCGGGCGGGGGACCGGGGAGCTGTTTTTT.

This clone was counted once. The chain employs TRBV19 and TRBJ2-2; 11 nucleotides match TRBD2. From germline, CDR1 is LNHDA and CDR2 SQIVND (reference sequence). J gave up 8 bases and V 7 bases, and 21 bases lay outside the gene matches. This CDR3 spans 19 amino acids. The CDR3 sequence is CASMAGLAEIGLDLGELFF. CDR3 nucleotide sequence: TGTGCCAGTATGGCGGGACTAGCGGAAATTGGGCTCGACCTTGGGGAGCTGTTTTTT.

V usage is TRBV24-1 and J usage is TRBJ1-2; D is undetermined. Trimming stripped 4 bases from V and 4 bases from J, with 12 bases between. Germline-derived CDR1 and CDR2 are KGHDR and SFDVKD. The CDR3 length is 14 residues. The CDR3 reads CATSERDIGYGYTF. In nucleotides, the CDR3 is TGTGCCACCAGTGAACGCGACATAGGCTATGGCTACACCTTC.

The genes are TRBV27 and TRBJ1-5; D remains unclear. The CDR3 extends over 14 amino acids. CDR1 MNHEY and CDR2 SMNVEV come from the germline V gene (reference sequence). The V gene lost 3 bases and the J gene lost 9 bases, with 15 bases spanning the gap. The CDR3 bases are TGTGCCAGCAGTTTGCTTGGAGCGGGTTCGCCCCAGCATTTT. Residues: CASSLLGAGSPQHF.

The CDR3 nucleotides read TGTGCCAGCAGCTTGGGGACAGATTACTATGGCTACACCTTC. Translating gives CASSLGTDYYGYTF. This chain links TRBV11-2 with TRBJ1-2, with TRBD1 matching 7 bases. The germline V gene has CDR1 SGHAT and CDR2 FQNNGV. V gave up 3 bases and J gave up 3 bases; unmatched junction bases: 4. The CDR3 loop spans 14 amino acids.

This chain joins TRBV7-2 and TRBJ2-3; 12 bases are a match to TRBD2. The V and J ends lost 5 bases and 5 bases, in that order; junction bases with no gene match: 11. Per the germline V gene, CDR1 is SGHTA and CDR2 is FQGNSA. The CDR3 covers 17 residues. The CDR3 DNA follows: TGTGCCAGCAGCGTCGCCATGACTAGCGGGAGTCAAGATACGCAGTATTTT. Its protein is CASSVAMTSGSQDTQYF.

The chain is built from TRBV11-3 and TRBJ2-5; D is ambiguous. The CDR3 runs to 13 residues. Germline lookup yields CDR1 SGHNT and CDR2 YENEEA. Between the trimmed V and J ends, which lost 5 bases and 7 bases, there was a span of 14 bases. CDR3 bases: TGTGCCAGCAGCCCAGAAACAAGATCGACCCAGTACTTC. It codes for CASSPETRSTQYF.

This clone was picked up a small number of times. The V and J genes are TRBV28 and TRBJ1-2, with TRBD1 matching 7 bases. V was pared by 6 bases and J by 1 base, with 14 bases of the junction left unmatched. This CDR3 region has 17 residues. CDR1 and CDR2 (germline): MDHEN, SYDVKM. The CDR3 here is CASSPDIPGQLNYGYTF. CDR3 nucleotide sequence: TGTGCCAGCAGCCCCGACATACCGGGACAGCTTAACTATGGCTACACCTTC.

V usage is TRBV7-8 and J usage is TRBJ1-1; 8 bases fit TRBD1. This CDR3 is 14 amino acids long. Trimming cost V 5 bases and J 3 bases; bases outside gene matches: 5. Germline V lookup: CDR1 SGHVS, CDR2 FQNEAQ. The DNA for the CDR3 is TGTGCCAGCAGCGTACAGGGGGGGGACACTGAAGCTTTCTTT. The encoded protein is CASSVQGGDTEAFF.

The CDR3 region has the DNA TGTGCCAGCAGCTTGGACGGGAGAACCTACAATGAGCAGTTCTTC. Amino acid sequence: CASSLDGRTYNEQFF. This rearrangement joins TRBV5-5 to TRBJ2-1, with D perhaps TRBD2 (6 bases). The CDR3 covers 15 residues. Looked up from germline, CDR1 is SGHKS and CDR2 is YYEKEE (reference sequence). V was shortened by 0 bases and J by 2 bases, with 9 bases between the two germline ends.

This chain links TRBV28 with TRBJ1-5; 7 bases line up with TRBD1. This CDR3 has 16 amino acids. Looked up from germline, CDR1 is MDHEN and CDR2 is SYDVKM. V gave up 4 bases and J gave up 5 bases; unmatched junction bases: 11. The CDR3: CASSSPQGIGDQPQHF. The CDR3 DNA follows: TGTGCCAGCAGTTCCCCACAGGGGATTGGAGATCAGCCCCAGCATTTT. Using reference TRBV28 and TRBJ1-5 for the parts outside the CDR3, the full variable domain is DVKVTQSSRYLVKRTGEKVFLECVQDMDHENMFWYRQDPGLGLRLIYFSYDVKMKEKGDIPEGYSVSREKKERFSLILESASTNQTSMYLCASSSPQGIGDQPQHFGDGTRLSIL.

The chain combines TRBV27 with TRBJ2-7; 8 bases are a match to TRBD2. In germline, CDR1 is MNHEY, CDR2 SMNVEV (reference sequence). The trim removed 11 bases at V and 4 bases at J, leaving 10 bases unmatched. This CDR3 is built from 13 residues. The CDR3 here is CAEYGTRVYEQYF. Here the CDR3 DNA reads TGTGCCGAGTACGGGACTAGGGTGTACGAGCAGTACTTC.

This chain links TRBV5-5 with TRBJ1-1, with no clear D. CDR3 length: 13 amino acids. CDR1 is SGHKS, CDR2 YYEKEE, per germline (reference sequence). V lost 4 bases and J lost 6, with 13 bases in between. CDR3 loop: CASSRQEWAEAFF. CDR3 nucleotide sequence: TGTGCCAGCAGCCGGCAGGAATGGGCTGAAGCTTTCTTT. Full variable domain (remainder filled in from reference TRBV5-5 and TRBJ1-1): DAGVTQSPTHLIKTRGQQVTLRCSPISGHKSVSWYQQVLGQGPQFIFQYYEKEERGRGNFPDRFSARQFPNYSSELNVNALLLGDSALYLCASSRQEWAEAFFGQGTRLTVV.

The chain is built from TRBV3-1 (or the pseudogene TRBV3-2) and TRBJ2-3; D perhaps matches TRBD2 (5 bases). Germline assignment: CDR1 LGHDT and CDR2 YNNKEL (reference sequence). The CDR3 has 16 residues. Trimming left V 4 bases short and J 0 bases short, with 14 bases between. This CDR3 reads CASSPRVAQSTDTQYF. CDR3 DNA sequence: TGTGCCAGCAGCCCCCGGGTAGCGCAAAGCACAGATACGCAGTATTTT.

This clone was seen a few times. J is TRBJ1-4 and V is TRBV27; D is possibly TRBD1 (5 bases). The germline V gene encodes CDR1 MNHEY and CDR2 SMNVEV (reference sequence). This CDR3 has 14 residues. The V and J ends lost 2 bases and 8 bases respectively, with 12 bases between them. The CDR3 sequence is CASSLVQDGEKLFF. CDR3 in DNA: TGTGCCAGCAGTTTAGTACAGGATGGGGAAAAACTGTTTTTT.

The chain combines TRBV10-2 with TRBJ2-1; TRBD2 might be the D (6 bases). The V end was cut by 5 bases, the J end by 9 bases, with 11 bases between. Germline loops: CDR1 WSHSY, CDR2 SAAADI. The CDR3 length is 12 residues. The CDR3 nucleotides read TGCGCCAGCAGTCCGCTAGCGACTGAGCAGTTCTTC. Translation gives CASSPLATEQFF.

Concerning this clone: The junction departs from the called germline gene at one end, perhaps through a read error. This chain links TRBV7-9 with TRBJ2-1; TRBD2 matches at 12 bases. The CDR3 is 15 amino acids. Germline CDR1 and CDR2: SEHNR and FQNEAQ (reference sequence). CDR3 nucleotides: TGTGCCAGCAGCCTAGCGGGAGGGCCCTACAATGAGCAGTTCTTC. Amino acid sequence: CASSLAGGPYNEQFF.